Listed below are T cell receptor beta chains from one sample, sequenced in a study of beta chain features in type 1 diabetes. The repertoire was sequenced with immunoSEQ multiplex PCR; TCRdb's copy has only in-frame clones and lacks some. Altogether about 340,000 clones are present, 7% to 9% being singletons, with the ten largest covering around 0.45%. The source material was central memory CD4+ T cells from blood. The source is a woman aged 18-30 years in good health. Each CDR3 is given with its conserved first and last residue. The order of the fields is V gene, J gene, CDR3 protein.

TRBV13	TRBJ2-7	CASSFWSYEQYF
TRBV7-6	TRBJ2-5	CASSLARDFNF
TRBV7-6	TRBJ1-1	CASSLPGTGNTEAFF
TRBV5-1	TRBJ2-1	CASSLGQGGSNEEQFF
TRBV4-1	TRBJ2-1	CASSQGPGQLQFF
TRBV4-3	TRBJ2-3	CASSPNTGTSNSYF
TRBV5-1	TRBJ1-1	CASSPVLTGHTNTEAFF
TRBV10-3	TRBJ1-1	CAISESRGADTEAFF
TRBV28	TRBJ1-5	CASSKRDRERQPQHF
TRBV6-1	TRBJ1-5	CASWGDLSGIQPQHF
TRBV7-3	TRBJ2-1	CASSLGGRAIDEQFF
TRBV6-1	TRBJ1-2	CASSESLDRVVGYGYTF
TRBV7-2	TRBJ2-1	CASSLGAAGGTNEQFF
TRBV6-5	TRBJ2-1	CASSFGLAGDNEQFF
TRBV5-8	TRBJ2-3	CASSLWVVSPPDTQYF
TRBV27	TRBJ2-3	CASSLSPSGSADTQYF
TRBV18	TRBJ1-2	CASSPQGRGVYGYTF
TRBV2	TRBJ2-3	CASLAGGTDTQYF
TRBV14	TRBJ1-1	CASNLDRNTEAFF
TRBV20-1	TRBJ1-1	CSAREHTEAFF
TRBV18	TRBJ2-1	CASSVVWTGQGDEQFF
TRBV4-3	TRBJ2-2	CASSLGLAFTGELFF
TRBV13	TRBJ2-1	CASSTRRLAGGLYNEQFF
TRBV29-1	TRBJ2-2	CSVGQGAHTGELFF
TRBV4-2	TRBJ1-3	CASSPTGSGNTIYF
TRBV19	TRBJ2-7	CASSLGLAGVYEQYF
TRBV7-9	TRBJ1-4	CASSYDRGLEKLFF
TRBV19	TRBJ2-1	CASSIDKGLAGHNEQFF
TRBV4-2	TRBJ2-7	CASSLQGGQQYF
TRBV27	TRBJ2-7	CASSRRTGGMSEQYF
TRBV6-6	TRBJ2-7	CAISDNSPRSYEQYF
TRBV5-4	TRBJ2-7	CASSLGSWAEQYF
TRBV7-2	TRBJ1-2	CASSLDRWIYGYTF
TRBV28	TRBJ1-5	CASSAGVLPQHF
TRBV28	TRBJ2-5	CASSVQGIVQETQYF
TRBV7-2	.	CASSLVSWTSGSLYEQYF
TRBV6-5	TRBJ2-1	CASSYRTGQGEQFF
TRBV5-1	TRBJ1-1	CASSGQGMATEAFF
TRBV6-6	TRBJ2-2	CASSSPTGGELFF
TRBV12-5	TRBJ2-3	CASGPGLAGVTDTQYF
TRBV4-3	TRBJ2-1	CASSQDWELEQFF
TRBV6-1	TRBJ1-2	CASRPGEGANYGYTF
TRBV23-1	TRBJ1-2	CASSQSPWEYYGYTF
TRBV5-4	TRBJ2-1	CASSLVAGAYNEQFF
TRBV6-5	TRBJ1-3	CASRISRIGNTIYF
TRBV5-4	TRBJ2-1	CASSLASGNNNEQFF
TRBV7-8	TRBJ1-1	CASSLGQRNTEAFF
TRBV9	TRBJ2-2	CASSVGGTSVGELFF
TRBV6-5	TRBJ2-3	CASSHSLLALMDTQYF
TRBV14	TRBJ2-6	CASSKGGAGANVLTF
TRBV28	TRBJ1-1	CASSPRKWGMEMNTEAFF
TRBV7-2	TRBJ2-5	CASSLALVQGPSHETQYF